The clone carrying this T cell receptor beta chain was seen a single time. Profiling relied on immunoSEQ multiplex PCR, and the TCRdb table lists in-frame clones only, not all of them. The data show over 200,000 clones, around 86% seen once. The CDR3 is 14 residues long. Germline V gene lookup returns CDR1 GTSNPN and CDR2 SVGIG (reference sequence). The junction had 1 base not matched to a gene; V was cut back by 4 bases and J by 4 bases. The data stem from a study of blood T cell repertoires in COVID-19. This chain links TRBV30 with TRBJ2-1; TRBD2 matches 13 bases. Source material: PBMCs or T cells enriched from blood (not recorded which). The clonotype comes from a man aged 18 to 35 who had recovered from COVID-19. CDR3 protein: CAWTGLAGYNEQFF. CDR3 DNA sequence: TGTGCCTGGACGGGACTAGCGGGATACAATGAGCAGTTCTTC.